These 24 T cell receptor beta chains share one sample of origin, sequenced in a study of immune cell composition in non-small cell lung cancer. The assay was immunoSEQ multiplex PCR, and TCRdb's table has in-frame clones only and misses some. The sample shows fewer than 6,500 clones, around 77% of them seen only once. The sequencing input was lung tumor tissue. All receptors come from a human donor with non-small cell lung cancer.

This clone was seen just once. The rearrangement joins TRBV19 to TRBJ2-5, with TRBD2 as a possible D gene (7 bases). Germline CDR1 is LNHDA and CDR2 is SQIVND (reference sequence). The CDR3 contains 14 residues. V lost 8 bases, J lost 4 bases, and 17 bases lay in between. The CDR3 coding sequence is TGTGCCAGTTGGGGGGGGGCGAATGGAGAGACCCAGTACTTC. This sequence encodes CASWGGANGETQYF.

The chain has TRBV21-1 and TRBJ1-2; the D call of TRBD1 is as the table states it, not checked on the DNA. TRBV21-1 is a recognized pseudogene. The CDR3 loop spans 21 amino acids. DNA of the CDR3: TGTGCCAGCAGGAAGACATCCCGACAAGCAAAGTCGGTAGGCATCTTCCATGGCTACACCTTC. This codes for CASRKTSRQAKSVGIFHGYTF.

The chain is built from TRBV4-1 and TRBJ2-7, with 8 bases that match TRBD1. V lost 1 base and J lost 1; bases outside the gene matches: 6. The germline CDR1 and CDR2 sequences are MGHRA and YSYEKL. The CDR3 consists of 16 residues. CDR3 amino acids: CASSQGWGQASYEQYF. The DNA for the CDR3 is TGCGCCAGCAGCCAAGGTTGGGGACAGGCTTCCTACGAGCAGTACTTC.

The chain has TRBV7-2 and TRBJ2-2; TRBD2 matches 11 bases. Per the germline V gene, CDR1 is SGHTA and CDR2 is FQGNSA. This CDR3 has 15 residues. Trimming removed 2 bases from V and 6 bases from J; junction bases left unmatched: 2. Here the CDR3 DNA reads TGTGCCAGCAGCTTAACTAGCGGGGGTGCCGGGGAGCTGTTTTTT. This sequence encodes CASSLTSGGAGELFF.

The chain combines TRBV18 with TRBJ1-1; D is perhaps TRBD1 (6 bases). The V gene's germline CDR1 is KGHSH and CDR2 LQKENI. The CDR3 has 14 residues. The V and J ends lost 6 bases and 2 bases respectively, with 13 bases between them. The CDR3 reads CASSRLGGNTEAFF. The CDR3 DNA is TGTGCCAGCTCCCGCCTAGGGGGAAACACTGAAGCTTTCTTT.

V and J are TRBV27 and TRBJ2-7; 7 bases line up with TRBD1. The CDR3 consists of 13 residues. Germline V gene sequence: CDR1 MNHEY, CDR2 SMNVEV (reference sequence). J was trimmed by 4 bases and V by 6 bases; bases with no gene match: 6. In DNA, the CDR3 is TGTGCCAGCAGCCGACAGGGCTCGTACGAGCAGTACTTC. Amino acids: CASSRQGSYEQYF.

This clone has only a few counts. The V gene is TRBV18, the J gene TRBJ2-7, with 9 bases lining up with TRBD1. The CDR3 is made up of 14 amino acids. J was trimmed by 6 bases and V by 1 base; bases with no gene match: 4. Germline CDR1 KGHSH, CDR2 LQKENI. This chain's CDR3 is CASSPRTGEIEQYF. The DNA of the CDR3 is TGTGCCAGCTCACCACGGACAGGGGAAATCGAGCAGTACTTC.

This rearrangement joins TRBV9 to TRBJ2-7; D gene ambiguous. Between the trimmed V and J ends, which lost 0 bases and 2 bases, there was a span of 12 bases. The CDR3 spans 15 residues. Looked up from germline, CDR1 is SGDLS and CDR2 is YYNGEE. CDR3 loop: CASSVETGFPYEQYF. The CDR3 DNA sequence: TGTGCCAGCAGCGTAGAAACGGGTTTCCCCTACGAGCAGTACTTC.

The V and J genes are TRBV5-6 and TRBJ1-5; D remains ambiguous. The CDR3 runs to 17 residues. Germline V lookup: CDR1 SGHDT, CDR2 YYEEEE. Trimming removed 0 bases from V and 0 bases from J, with 13 bases in between. The CDR3 here is CASSLARGINSNQPQHF. CDR3 in DNA: TGTGCCAGCAGCTTGGCCAGAGGAATTAATAGCAATCAGCCCCAGCATTTT. Filled out from reference TRBV5-6 and TRBJ1-5, the complete variable domain reads DAGVTQSPTHLIKTRGQQVTLRCSPKSGHDTVSWYQQALGQGPQFIFQYYEEEERQRGNFPDRFSGHQFPNYSSELNVNALLLGDSALYLCASSLARGINSNQPQHFGDGTRLSIL.

The chain employs TRBV30 and TRBJ1-1; 9 nucleotides line up with TRBD1. The CDR3 is 15 residues long. V dropped 3 bases and J dropped 7; count of bases not matched to a gene: 12. Germline V lookup: CDR1 GTSNPN, CDR2 SVGIG (reference sequence). CDR3 in amino acids: CAWRAGTGFIGEAFF. In DNA, the CDR3 is TGTGCCTGGAGGGCCGGGACAGGGTTTATCGGTGAAGCTTTCTTT.

V usage is TRBV7-9 and J usage is TRBJ1-1, with D perhaps TRBD1 (6 bases). Germline assignment: CDR1 SEHNR and CDR2 FQNEAQ (reference sequence). This CDR3 has 13 amino acids. Trimming took 5 bases from V and 2 from J, leaving 9 bases between them. Written as DNA, the CDR3 is TGTGCCAGCAGCGCAGGGGTCAACACTGAAGCTTTCTTT. As protein: CASSAGVNTEAFF.

This chain joins TRBV2 and TRBJ2-6; D ambiguous. V gave up 2 bases and J gave up 3 bases, with 5 bases separating them. The CDR3 has 14 residues. Germline assignment: CDR1 SNHLY and CDR2 FYNNEI. CDR3 in DNA: TGTGCCAGCAGTGAATTGCGTGGGGCCAACGTCCTGACTTTC. The encoded protein is CASSELRGANVLTF.

This chain connects TRBV2 to TRBJ1-5; D possibly corresponds to TRBD1 (5 bases). The V gene lost 3 bases and the J gene lost 1 base, with 13 bases spanning the gap. CDR1 SNHLY and CDR2 FYNNEI come from the germline V gene. This CDR3 is built from 16 residues. The CDR3 DNA sequence: TGTGCCAGCAGTGAGGGCGGGGCGAGGAGCAATCAGCCCCAGCATTTT. It codes for CASSEGGARSNQPQHF.

The V and J genes are TRBV9 and TRBJ2-5; weak D call: TRBD1 (5 bases). The CDR3 has 15 residues. V lost 0 bases and J lost 5, with 14 bases in between. Germline lookup yields CDR1 SGDLS and CDR2 YYNGEE. The CDR3 nucleotides are TGTGCCAGCAGCGTAGAGGCCAGGGCTTGGGAGACCCAGTACTTC. It specifies CASSVEARAWETQYF.

The V call is TRBV4-3, the J call TRBJ2-7; 10 bases agree with TRBD2. The germline V gene has CDR1 LGHNA and CDR2 YSLEER. V lost 0 bases, J lost 2 bases, and 4 bases stayed unmatched. The CDR3 extends over 16 amino acids. In DNA, the CDR3 is TGCGCCAGCAGCCAAGAGGTACTAGCGGGGCCCTACGAGCAGTACTTC. Translated, it gives CASSQEVLAGPYEQYF.

The J gene is TRBJ2-3, the V gene TRBV19, with 8 bases that match TRBD1. Trimming took 5 bases from V and 10 from J; bases not matched to a gene: 11. CDR3 length equals 14 residues. The V gene's germline CDR1 is LNHDA and CDR2 SQIVND (reference sequence). In DNA form, the CDR3 reads TGTGCCAGTAGTGACCCTCAGGGGGCGGTCGCGCAGTATTTT. The encoded protein is CASSDPQGAVAQYF.

The V and J genes are TRBV19 and TRBJ2-5; D remains unclear. The germline CDR1 and CDR2 sequences are LNHDA and SQIVND (reference sequence). Trimming took 4 bases from V and 1 from J, leaving 19 bases between them. The CDR3 length is 17 residues. This CDR3 reads CASSNLVGEAIQETQYF. The CDR3 DNA reads as TGTGCCAGTAGTAATCTTGTAGGTGAGGCAATCCAAGAGACCCAGTACTTC. Drawing the rest from reference TRBV19 and TRBJ2-5, the complete variable domain is DGGITQSPKYLFRKEGQNVTLSCEQNLNHDAMYWYRQDPGQGLRLIYYSQIVNDFQKGDIAEGYSVSREKKESFPLTVTSAQKNPTAFYLCASSNLVGEAIQETQYFGPGTRLLVL.

This clone was seen once. J is TRBJ1-2 and V is TRBV15; TRBD1 might be the D (5 bases). Deletions cut 1 base from V and 8 bases from J, with 14 bases between. CDR1 LNHNV and CDR2 YYDKDF come from the germline V gene (reference sequence). The CDR3 totals 14 residues. CDR3 amino acids: CATSRVGGAGGYTF. The CDR3 DNA follows: TGTGCCACCAGCAGAGTAGGAGGGGCGGGCGGCTACACCTTC.

The chain joins TRBV6-1 to TRBJ2-3; unclear D gene. CDR1 MNHNS and CDR2 SASEGT come from the germline V gene. With 8 bases removed from V and 5 bases from J, the gap between germline ends came to 11 bases. This CDR3 is built from 12 residues. CDR3 nucleotide sequence: TGTGCCAGCTCGCCTAGGTTAGATACGCAGTATTTT. It encodes CASSPRLDTQYF.

V is TRBV13 and J is TRBJ1-2, with D perhaps TRBD1 (6 bases). V lost 1 base to trimming and J lost 8 bases, with 11 bases between them. The CDR3 runs 13 residues. CDR1 and CDR2 (germline): PRHDT, FYEKMQ (reference sequence). CDR3 DNA: TGTGCCAGCAGCTTAGTGCTCAGGGGCGGCTACACCTTC. Residues: CASSLVLRGGYTF.

The chain is built from TRBV5-1 and TRBJ1-4; D uncertain. Germline values: CDR1 SGHRS, CDR2 YFSETQ. The CDR3 is made up of 16 amino acids. Trimming removed 3 bases at V and 3 bases at J, with 15 bases between. CDR3 nucleotide sequence: TGCGCCAGCAGCTCAAATAGACATTCAGCTAATGAAAAACTGTTTTTT. Translating gives CASSSNRHSANEKLFF.

This clone showed up just once. The V gene is TRBV19, the J gene TRBJ2-1; 9 bases are a match to TRBD2. From germline, CDR1 is LNHDA and CDR2 SQIVND (reference sequence). J was trimmed by 5 bases and V by 1 base; bases with no gene match: 6. This CDR3 comprises 16 residues. CDR3: CASSIGPAGGHNEQFF. Here the CDR3 DNA reads TGTGCCAGTAGTATAGGCCCAGCGGGAGGACACAATGAGCAGTTCTTC.

V and J are TRBV27 and TRBJ2-7, with a weak D call TRBD2 (7 bases). The CDR3 sequence is 12 residues long. CDR1 is MNHEY, CDR2 SMNVEV, per germline (reference sequence). With 3 bases removed from V and 5 bases from J, the gap between germline ends came to 8 bases. This chain's CDR3 is CASSLGGHEQYF. The DNA of the CDR3 is TGTGCCAGCAGTTTGGGGGGGCACGAGCAGTACTTC.

This clone is deemed medium-sized. The rearrangement uses TRBV13 and TRBJ2-7, with TRBD2 identical over 7 bases. This CDR3 is 14 amino acids long. Unmatched junction bases numbered 11, after V lost 6 bases and J lost 6 bases. Germline V gene lookup returns CDR1 PRHDT and CDR2 FYEKMQ (reference sequence). The DNA for the CDR3 is TGTGCCAGCAGTAGACAACGGGAGGTCCCCGAGCAGTACTTC. Translation: CASSRQREVPEQYF. Using reference TRBV13 and TRBJ2-7 for the parts outside the CDR3, the full variable domain is AAGVIQSPRHLIKEKRETATLKCYPIPRHDTVYWYQQGPGQDPQFLISFYEKMQSDKGSIPDRFSAQQFSDYHSELNMSSLELGDSALYFCASSRQREVPEQYFGPGTRLTVT.